A single sample is the source of the 8 T cell receptor beta chains below, sequenced in a study of T cell clonotyping in hematopoietic cell transplantation. Using immunoSEQ multiplex PCR, the repertoire was profiled, and TCRdb retains in-frame clones only, with some absent. The data contain approximately 20,000 clones, around 85% of them singletons. The sample comprised peripheral blood mononuclear cells. These receptors all stem from a man aged 60 to 69 in good health. Some clones in this sample may be carry-over from other donors' samples.

The genes are TRBV25-1 and TRBJ2-2, with D maybe TRBD2 (6 bases). Germline V gene sequence: CDR1 MGHDK, CDR2 SYGVNS. The CDR3 runs 13 residues. V was pared by 4 bases and J by 4 bases, with 7 bases between. The DNA for the CDR3 is TGTGCCAGCAGTGGACTAGTCACCGGGGAGCTGTTTTTT. This sequence encodes CASSGLVTGELFF.

The CDR3: CASSRTGNTEAFF. CDR3 coding DNA: TGTGCCAGCAGCCGGACTGGGAACACTGAAGCTTTCTTT. This sequence joins TRBV7-2 and TRBJ1-1; D gene uncertain. The CDR3 extends over 13 amino acids. Germline-derived CDR1 and CDR2 are SGHTA and FQGNSA. The V end was cut by 5 bases, the J end by 1 base, with 8 bases between.

This chain uses TRBV7-2 with TRBJ1-2, with D unresolved. V dropped 5 bases and J dropped 4 bases, with 17 bases sitting between them. Germline V lookup: CDR1 SGHTA, CDR2 FQGNSA. The CDR3 sequence is 15 residues long. In DNA, the CDR3 is TGTGCCAGCAGCCCCCAAACCCTAGGTCCCTATGGCTACACCTTC. Residues: CASSPQTLGPYGYTF.

V and J are TRBV27 and TRBJ1-4; 10 nucleotides align to TRBD1. V shed 3 bases, J shed 7 bases, and the junction held 14 bases outside the gene matches. Germline V gene lookup returns CDR1 MNHEY and CDR2 SMNVEV (reference sequence). This CDR3 comprises 18 residues. DNA for the CDR3: TGTGCCAGCAGTTTTTATGCCCGGCCGGGACAGGGGACTGAAAAACTGTTTTTT. It is translated as CASSFYARPGQGTEKLFF.

The chain uses TRBV30 and TRBJ2-7, with 9 bases lining up with TRBD1. CDR3 length equals 14 residues. Germline V gives CDR1 GTSNPN, CDR2 SVGIG (reference sequence). With V trimmed by 5 bases and J by 6 bases, 11 bases remained unmatched. The CDR3 DNA reads TGTGCCTGGCGAAAGACCGGGACAGGGTTCGAGCAGTACTTC. Translation gives CAWRKTGTGFEQYF.

This rearrangement joins TRBV6-1 to TRBJ1-1; possibly TRBD1 for D (6 bases). Looked up from germline, CDR1 is MNHNS and CDR2 is SASEGT. V was cut by 7 bases and J by 6 bases, with 18 bases left in between. This CDR3 has 14 residues. CDR3 DNA: TGTGCCAGCACCCTCGGGGGCAGGGGAGCTGAAGCTTTCTTT. Translated: CASTLGGRGAEAFF.

The sample holds a few counts of this clone. The sample carries other DNA sequences with the same CDR3. This chain uses TRBV7-6 with TRBJ2-2; the match to TRBD2 covers 12 bases. CDR1 is SGHVS, CDR2 FNYEAQ, per germline. V gave up 1 base and J gave up 6 bases; unmatched junction bases: 18. CDR3 length: 21 residues. The CDR3 nucleotides are TGTGCCAGCAGCTTAGTTTTATTGGTGACTAGCGGGAGAAAGATGGCCGGGGAGCTGTTTTTT. Encoded protein: CASSLVLLVTSGRKMAGELFF.

The CDR3 region has the DNA TGTGCCAGCAGTGAAATCAGGCGCTACGAGCAGTACTTC. It specifies CASSEIRRYEQYF. The chain joins TRBV2 to TRBJ2-7; D is unclear. V was trimmed by 2 bases and J by 3 bases, leaving 8 bases between them. Germline V lookup: CDR1 SNHLY, CDR2 FYNNEI. This CDR3 contains 13 residues.